Listed here is a single T cell receptor (beta chain). This entry belongs to a study of cytomegalovirus exposure and HLA in healthy donors. The PCR made use of 60 Vbeta and 13 Jbeta primers. Measured with immunoSEQ multiplex PCR; TCRdb has only the in-frame clones, and not every one. The table records tens of thousands of clones, 60% to 65% of them present only once. The length of the CDR3 is 14 residues. V shed 2 bases, J shed 6 bases, and the junction held 6 bases outside the gene matches. CDR1 KGHSH and CDR2 LQKENI come from the germline V gene. The TCR sequence derives from a human donor in good health. V and J are TRBV18 and TRBJ2-7; 8 positions match TRBD1. The specimen was PBMCs. For the CDR3, the DNA is TGTGCCAGCTCACCAGCCCAGGGGGCTTCCGAGCAGTACTTC. It is translated as CASSPAQGASEQYF. The full variable domain, in which reference TRBV18 and TRBJ2-7 provide the parts outside the CDR3, is NAGVMQNPRHLVRRRGQEARLRCSPMKGHSHVYWYRQLPEEGLKFMVYLQKENIIDESGMPKERFSAEFPKEGPSILRIQQVVRGDSAAYFCASSPAQGASEQYFGPGTRLTVT.